The text below deals with one TCR beta chain. As yet, its antigen is unknown. This sample was taken from a study of blood T cell dynamics during melanoma immunotherapy. Study results and caveats: It remained unknown if the driving T cell clones were melanoma-specific.

The sample's time point: week 3, after first cycle of checkpoint inhibitor. At 12 weeks after first infusion, RECIST 1.1 defined response for most patients. The CDR3 is 15 amino acids. Germline V gene sequence: CDR1 LNHDA, CDR2 SQIVND (reference sequence). J was trimmed by 3 bases and V by 0 bases; bases with no gene match: 4. The assay received all extracted DNA from sorted CD8+ subsets. The repertoire was sequenced with immunoSEQ multiplex PCR; TCRdb's copy has only in-frame clones and lacks some. The sample holds 15,000 to 20,000 clones, about 94% seen once. The chain has TRBV19 and TRBJ2-7; 8 bases line up with TRBD1. This clonotype was obtained from a human donor with melanoma. Sample: effector memory CD8+ T cells from blood, taken from a patient treated with checkpoint blockade. CDR3 region: CASSIDPGQGYEQYF. CDR3 nucleotides: TGTGCCAGTAGTATAGATCCTGGACAGGGCTACGAGCAGTACTTC.